Below are 23 T cell receptor beta chains sequenced from a single sample in a study of blood T cell repertoires in COVID-19. Profiled with immunoSEQ multiplex PCR; TCRdb holds only in-frame clones, not every one. Among 42,000 or so clones listed, about 90% were seen once. Sequencing was done on a sample of peripheral blood. The source is a man aged 50-60 years with active COVID-19.

This chain joins TRBV27 and TRBJ1-2; possibly TRBD1 for D (6 bases). The V gene lost 3 bases and the J gene lost 5 bases, with 13 bases spanning the gap. The CDR3 spans 14 residues. Germline V gene sequence: CDR1 MNHEY, CDR2 SMNVEV (reference sequence). In DNA, the CDR3 is TGTGCCAGCAGTTTTATCGGCAGGGGATATGGCTACACCTTC. Amino acids: CASSFIGRGYGYTF.

This clone was found once. CDR3 loop: CASSHQDRDGYGYTF. The CDR3 nucleotides are TGCGCCAGCAGCCACCAGGACAGGGACGGCTATGGCTACACCTTC. V usage is TRBV4-1 and J usage is TRBJ1-2; 8 bases are a match to TRBD1. Germline trimming cut 3 bases from V and 4 bases from J; bases unmatched to any gene: 7. This CDR3 region has 15 residues. CDR1 is MGHRA and CDR2 is YSYEKL in the germline V gene.

The J gene is TRBJ2-5, the V gene TRBV9; D is possibly TRBD1 (5 bases). The CDR3 is 12 amino acids. Germline values: CDR1 SGDLS, CDR2 YYNGEE. The V and J ends lost 1 base and 7 bases respectively, with 8 bases between them. The CDR3 DNA reads TGTGCCAGCAGCGTAAGCCAGGGGACCCAGTACTTC. Translation: CASSVSQGTQYF.

This clone was seen a single time. The chain joins TRBV10-3 to TRBJ1-6; D unresolved. In germline, CDR1 is ENHRY, CDR2 SYGVKD. This CDR3 region has 14 residues. The germline V and J ends were trimmed by 3 bases and 5 bases, with 8 bases remaining between them. The CDR3 protein is CAISERRDNSPLHF. In nucleotides, the CDR3 is TGTGCCATCAGTGAACGGAGAGATAATTCACCCCTCCACTTT.

V usage is TRBV5-1 and J usage is TRBJ2-7; the D gene is possibly TRBD1 (5 bases). The CDR3 totals 16 residues. Germline assignment: CDR1 SGHRS and CDR2 YFSETQ. V dropped 0 bases and J dropped 5 bases, with 18 bases sitting between them. The CDR3 sequence: CASSLGDSRPSDEQYF. In nucleotides, the CDR3 is TGCGCCAGCAGCTTGGGAGACAGTAGGCCTTCGGACGAGCAGTACTTC.

The chain employs TRBV7-9 and TRBJ1-1; the D gene is possibly TRBD1 (6 bases). V lost 2 bases, J lost 5 bases, and 15 bases lay in between. Germline V CDR1 and CDR2: SEHNR, FQNEAQ (reference sequence). The CDR3 is 15 residues long. CDR3: CASSLTGLGGTEAFF. For the CDR3, the DNA is TGTGCCAGCAGCTTAACAGGGTTAGGTGGAACTGAAGCTTTCTTT. The variable domain in full, with the rest retrieved from reference TRBV7-9 and TRBJ1-1, is DTGVSQNPRHKITKRGQNVTFRCDPISEHNRLYWYRQTLGQGPEFLTYFQNEAQLEKSRLLSDRFSAERPKGSFSTLEIQRTEQGDSAMYLCASSLTGLGGTEAFFGQGTRLTVV.

The chain recombines TRBV6-5 with TRBJ2-1; 11 nucleotides align to TRBD2. Germline values: CDR1 MNHEY, CDR2 SVGAGI. The CDR3 totals 15 residues. The ends lost 4 bases at V and 2 bases at J; junction bases unmatched: 1. The CDR3 loop reads CASSLGLAAYNEQFF. The CDR3 DNA reads as TGTGCCAGCAGTTTGGGACTAGCGGCCTACAATGAGCAGTTCTTC.

This clone appeared a few times. The chain employs TRBV27 and TRBJ1-2; D is perhaps TRBD1 (6 bases). With 3 bases removed from V and 7 bases from J, the gap between germline ends came to 12 bases. The CDR3 is 13 amino acids. Germline CDR1 is MNHEY and CDR2 is SMNVEV (reference sequence). The CDR3 DNA reads as TGTGCCAGCAGTTTCATCAGGGGTCGTGGCTACACCTTC. Translated: CASSFIRGRGYTF.

The J gene is TRBJ1-1, the V gene TRBV2; D ambiguous. CDR3 length: 14 amino acids. CDR1 SNHLY and CDR2 FYNNEI come from the germline V gene. Deletions cut 6 bases from V and 1 base from J, with 12 bases between. CDR3 DNA sequence: TGTGCCAGCAGGGAGGGTGTGGGGAACACTGAAGCTTTCTTT. It codes for CASREGVGNTEAFF.

The CDR3 loop reads CASSLPGTGNTIYF. CDR3 sequence (DNA): TGTGCCAGCAGCTTGCCAGGAACTGGAAACACCATATATTTT. V usage is TRBV5-4 and J usage is TRBJ1-3; D remains unclear. CDR1 is SGHNT and CDR2 is YYREEE in the germline V gene (reference sequence). Trimming took 1 base from V and 2 from J, leaving 7 bases between them. There are 14 residues in the CDR3.

This chain links TRBV4-1 with TRBJ1-1; D perhaps matches TRBD1 (6 bases). The germline V gene has CDR1 MGHRA and CDR2 YSYEKL. V gave up 0 bases and J gave up 6 bases, with 14 bases separating them. CDR3 length: 15 amino acids. This CDR3 is CASSQDRGARAEAFF. The CDR3 DNA follows: TGCGCCAGCAGCCAAGATCGGGGGGCGCGGGCTGAAGCTTTCTTT.

V usage is TRBV12-5 and J usage is TRBJ1-3; D is unresolved. The CDR3 totals 13 residues. CDR1 is LGHNT, CDR2 FRNRAP, per germline. V shed 4 bases and J shed 4 bases, with 8 bases lying between them. This CDR3 reads CASGSDIGNTIYF. The CDR3 DNA reads TGTGCTAGTGGTTCTGACATCGGAAACACCATATATTTT.

This clone has just a few counts. This chain links TRBV5-4 with TRBJ2-7, with 10 bases that match TRBD2. Germline CDR1 and CDR2: SGHNT and YYREEE (reference sequence). With V trimmed by 4 bases and J by 5 bases, 6 bases remained unmatched. The CDR3 length is 14 residues. The CDR3 DNA is TGTGCCAGCAGCCCGGGACTAGCGCGCGACGAGCAGTACTTC. Its protein product is CASSPGLARDEQYF.

The chain combines TRBV2 with TRBJ2-3, with TRBD2 as a possible D gene (6 bases). Germline lookup yields CDR1 SNHLY and CDR2 FYNNEI. Between the trimmed V and J ends, which lost 4 bases and 4 bases, there was a span of 18 bases. This CDR3 has 16 amino acids. CDR3 sequence reads: CASSGADGRGADTQYF. CDR3 nucleotides: TGTGCCAGCAGTGGGGCGGACGGGAGAGGAGCAGATACGCAGTATTTT.

V is TRBV28 and J is TRBJ2-2, with 9 bases matching TRBD1. CDR3 size: 14 residues. The J segment lost 5 bases and the V segment lost 6 bases, leaving 4 bases of the junction unmatched. CDR1 and CDR2 from the germline V gene are MDHEN and SYDVKM. Here the CDR3 reads CASRDRGRTGELFF. CDR3 coding DNA: TGTGCCAGCAGGGACAGGGGAAGAACCGGGGAGCTGTTTTTT.

V usage is TRBV2 and J usage is TRBJ2-5; TRBD2 agrees at 12 bases. This CDR3 is built from 16 residues. Germline V gives CDR1 SNHLY, CDR2 FYNNEI. V gave up 2 bases and J gave up 5 bases; unmatched junction bases: 6. CDR3 sequence (DNA): TGTGCCAGCAGTGAAACCCGACTAGCGGGAGATGAGACCCAGTACTTC. Its translation: CASSETRLAGDETQYF.

The genes are TRBV5-1 and TRBJ2-1, with a possible D match to TRBD2 (5 bases). V was clipped by 4 bases and J by 9 bases, with 23 bases between them. The CDR3 is 16 amino acids. CDR1 and CDR2 from the germline V gene are SGHRS and YFSETQ. The CDR3 DNA reads TGCGCCAGCAGCGCCGCCACTCAACTAATAGAGGGTGAGCAGTTCTTC. It encodes CASSAATQLIEGEQFF.

V gene TRBV19 combines with J gene TRBJ2-3; 8 nucleotides agree with TRBD2. J lost 4 bases, V lost 3 bases, and 6 bases had no gene match. The CDR3 length is 15 residues. The germline gives CDR1 LNHDA, CDR2 SQIVND (reference sequence). The CDR3 sequence: CASSIREGWADTQYF. The CDR3 nucleotides read TGTGCCAGTAGTATCCGGGAGGGCTGGGCAGATACGCAGTATTTT.

The chain has TRBV2 and TRBJ1-3; D gene unclear. Germline assignment: CDR1 SNHLY and CDR2 FYNNEI. This CDR3 has 14 residues. V lost 7 bases and J 4 bases, leaving 14 bases between the germline ends. The CDR3 nucleotides are TGTGCCAGCACTGGGTGGGCAGCCGGAAACACCATATATTTT. Translated, it gives CASTGWAAGNTIYF. Complete variable domain (other parts from reference TRBV2 and TRBJ1-3): EPEVTQTPSHQVTQMGQEVILRCVPISNHLYFYWYRQILGQKVEFLVSFYNNEISEKSEIFDDQFSVERPDGSNFTLKIRSTKLEDSAMYFCASTGWAAGNTIYFGEGSWLTVV.

In its sample, this clone was seen once. This chain joins TRBV20-1 and TRBJ2-5; D might be TRBD2 (5 bases). V lost 6 bases to trimming and J lost 3 bases, with 17 bases between them. The CDR3 contains 14 residues. Germline CDR1 DFQATT, CDR2 SNEGSKA (reference sequence). The CDR3 loop is CSASSGRGKETQYF. The CDR3 DNA is TGCAGTGCCAGTTCGGGAAGAGGGAAAGAGACCCAGTACTTC.

V usage is TRBV6-5 and J usage is TRBJ1-1, with 7 bases fitting TRBD1. Germline CDR1 is MNHEY and CDR2 is SVGAGI. The CDR3 runs 14 residues. V lost 4 bases and J lost 3; bases outside the gene matches: 5. For the CDR3, the DNA is TGTGCCAGCAGTTCTGGAAGGGGGCACACTGAAGCTTTCTTT. Translation gives CASSSGRGHTEAFF.

The chain is built from TRBV5-6 and TRBJ2-3, with D possibly matching TRBD1 (6 bases). This CDR3 has 16 amino acids. Germline V lookup: CDR1 SGHDT, CDR2 YYEEEE. Between the trimmed V and J ends, which lost 1 base and 0 bases, there was a span of 12 bases. CDR3 DNA: TGTGCCAGCAGCTTGCAGTCCACAGGGAGCACAGATACGCAGTATTTT. It yields the protein CASSLQSTGSTDTQYF.

This chain joins TRBV7-2 and TRBJ1-5; 7 bases match TRBD1. CDR1 is SGHTA and CDR2 is FQGNSA in the germline V gene. CDR3 size: 13 residues. After removal of 4 bases from V and 6 bases from J, the junction contained 3 bases not matched to a gene. CDR3 sequence reads: CASSSDRAQPQHF. Written as DNA, the CDR3 is TGTGCCAGCAGCTCCGACAGGGCTCAGCCCCAGCATTTT.